This TCR beta chain is drawn from a study of molecular identifiers for immune sequencing clone quantification. TCRdb re-called the PCR reads with MiXCR, one entry per CDR3 protein. The profile covers about 640,000 distinct CDR3 sequences, with just under 20% appearing a single time and around 0.86% taken by the ten largest. V dropped 4 bases and J dropped 2; count of bases not matched to a gene: 18. The CDR3 sequence is 20 residues long. The germline V gene encodes CDR1 GTSNPN and CDR2 SVGIG (reference sequence). The chain has TRBV30 and TRBJ2-3; 13 nucleotides match TRBD2. The TCR was taken from a human donor in good health. Some libraries in this study had Jurkat cell RNA spiked in. Material for sequencing was naive CD8+ T cells from blood, with Jurkat cell RNA spiked in. Indicated subset: FACS-sorted CD8+CD4-CCR7+CD45RA+ naive T cells. CDR3 residues: CAWNPPPGLAGLPPTDTQYF. As DNA, the CDR3 is TGTGCCTGGAATCCTCCGCCGGGACTAGCGGGACTTCCTCCCACAGATACGCAGTATTTT.